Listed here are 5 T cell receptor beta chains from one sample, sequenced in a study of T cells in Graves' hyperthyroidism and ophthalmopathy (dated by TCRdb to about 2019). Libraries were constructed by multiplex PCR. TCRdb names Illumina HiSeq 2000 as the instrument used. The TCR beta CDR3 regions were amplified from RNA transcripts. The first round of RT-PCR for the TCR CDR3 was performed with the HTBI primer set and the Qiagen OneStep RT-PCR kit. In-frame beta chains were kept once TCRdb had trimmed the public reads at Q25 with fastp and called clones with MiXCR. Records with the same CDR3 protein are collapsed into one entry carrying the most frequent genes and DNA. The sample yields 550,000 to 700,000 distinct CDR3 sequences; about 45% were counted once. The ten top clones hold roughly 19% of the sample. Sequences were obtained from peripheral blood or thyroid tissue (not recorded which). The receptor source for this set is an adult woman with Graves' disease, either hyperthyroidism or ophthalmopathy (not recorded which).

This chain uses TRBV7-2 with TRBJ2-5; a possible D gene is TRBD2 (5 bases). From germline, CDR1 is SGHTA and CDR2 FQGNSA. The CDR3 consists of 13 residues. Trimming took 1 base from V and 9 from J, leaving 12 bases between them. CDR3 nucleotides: TGTGCCAGCAGCTTAGGATCCTCGGAGGCCCAGTACTTC. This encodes CASSLGSSEAQYF.

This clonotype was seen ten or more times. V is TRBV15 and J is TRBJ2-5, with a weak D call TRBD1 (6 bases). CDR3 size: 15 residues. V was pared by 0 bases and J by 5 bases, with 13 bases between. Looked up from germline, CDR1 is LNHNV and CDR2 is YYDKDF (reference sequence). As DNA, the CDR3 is TGTGCCACCAGCAGAGATTGGACAGACGCGGAGACCCAGTACTTC. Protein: CATSRDWTDAETQYF. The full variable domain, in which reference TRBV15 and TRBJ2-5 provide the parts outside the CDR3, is DAMVIQNPRYQVTQFGKPVTLSCSQTLNHNVMYWYQQKSSQAPKLLFHYYDKDFNNEADTPDNFQSRRPNTSFCFLDIRSPGLGDTAMYLCATSRDWTDAETQYFGPGTRLLVL.

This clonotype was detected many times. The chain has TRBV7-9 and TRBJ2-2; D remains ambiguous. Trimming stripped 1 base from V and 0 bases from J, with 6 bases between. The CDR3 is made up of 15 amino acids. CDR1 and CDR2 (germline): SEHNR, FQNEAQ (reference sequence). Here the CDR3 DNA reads TGTGCCAGCAGCTTAGGGCGGACGAACACCGGGGAGCTGTTTTTT. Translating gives CASSLGRTNTGELFF.

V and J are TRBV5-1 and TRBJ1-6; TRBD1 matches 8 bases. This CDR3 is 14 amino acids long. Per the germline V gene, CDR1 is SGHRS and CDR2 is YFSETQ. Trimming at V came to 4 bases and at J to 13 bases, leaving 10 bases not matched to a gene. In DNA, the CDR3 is TGCGCCAGCAGCCCCTTAGCGGACAGGGCGCCCCTCCACTTT. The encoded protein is CASSPLADRAPLHF.

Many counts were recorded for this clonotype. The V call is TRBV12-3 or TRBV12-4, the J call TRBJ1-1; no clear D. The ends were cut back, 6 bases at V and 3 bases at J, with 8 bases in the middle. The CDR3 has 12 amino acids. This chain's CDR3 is CASSFGDTEAFF. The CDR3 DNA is TGTGCCAGCAGCTTTGGTGACACTGAAGCTTTCTTT.